One and the same sample provided the 18 T cell receptor beta chains below, sequenced in a study of blood T cell repertoires in COVID-19 (dated by TCRdb to about 2020). The library was obtained by the immunoSEQ multiplex PCR assay. The immuneACCESS repertoire file appears here via TCRdb, limited to in-frame rearrangements. These files lack a portion of the clones; in checked studies, under half of the deficit traces to unresolved V genes, and the cause of the others is not known. This sample is represented by about 150,000 clones; about 85% of them were singletons. Of the sample, 6.5% to 7.5% falls within the top ten clones. Sequencing was carried out using peripheral blood. These receptors all stem from an elderly man with COVID-19, enrolled during active disease.

V is TRBV9 and J is TRBJ2-2; a possible D gene is TRBD2 (5 bases). The CDR3 is 15 amino acids. CDR1 is SGDLS, CDR2 YYNGEE, per germline. V shed 3 bases and J shed 8 bases, with 17 bases lying between them. CDR3 loop: CASSGARPDSGELFF. For the CDR3, the DNA is TGTGCCAGCAGCGGGGCCAGGCCGGACTCGGGGGAGCTGTTTTTT.

This rearrangement joins TRBV10-1 to TRBJ1-1, with a possible D match to TRBD1 (5 bases). The CDR3 runs to 16 residues. V lost 8 bases, J lost 2 bases, and 21 bases lay in between. Germline CDR1 WNHNN, CDR2 SYGVQD (reference sequence). Here the CDR3 reads CASVLKDAGCNTEAFF. In DNA, the CDR3 is TGCGCCAGCGTCTTGAAGGATGCAGGGTGCAACACTGAAGCTTTCTTT.

In its sample, this clone was seen many times. The sample carries other DNA sequences with the same CDR3. The chain joins TRBV27 to TRBJ1-2, with 10 bases matching TRBD1. This CDR3 is 15 amino acids long. Germline CDR1 is MNHEY and CDR2 is SMNVEV (reference sequence). V lost 4 bases to trimming and J lost 0 bases; unmatched junction nucleotides: 2. CDR3 sequence: CASSSTGGANYGYTF. As DNA, the CDR3 is TGTGCCAGCAGTTCGACAGGGGGCGCTAACTATGGCTACACCTTC.

This clone has just a few counts. This chain uses TRBV24-1 with TRBJ1-2, with 9 positions matching TRBD1. The J segment lost 3 bases and the V segment lost 4 bases, leaving 8 bases of the junction unmatched. Looked up from germline, CDR1 is KGHDR and CDR2 is SFDVKD. CDR3 length: 16 amino acids. The chain's CDR3 is CATSDPGTGNDYGYTF. CDR3 DNA: TGTGCCACCAGTGACCCCGGGACAGGGAATGACTATGGCTACACCTTC.

The V and J genes are TRBV4-2 and TRBJ2-1; D unclear. V was cut by 0 bases and J by 10 bases, with 13 bases left in between. The CDR3 covers 14 residues. Germline V gene sequence: CDR1 LGHNA, CDR2 YNFKEQ. The CDR3 DNA sequence: TGTGCCAGCAGCCAAGATTTTAGTCGAGCGGAGCAGTTCTTC. Its protein is CASSQDFSRAEQFF.

V and J are TRBV6-5 and TRBJ1-5, with D unresolved. The ends were cut back, 5 bases at V and 5 bases at J, with 10 bases in the middle. This CDR3 has 13 residues. Germline CDR1 reads MNHEY; CDR2 reads SVGAGI. CDR3 amino acids: CASSLTRYQPQHF. The CDR3 bases are TGTGCCAGCAGTCTAACGCGATATCAGCCCCAGCATTTT.

The chain recombines TRBV11-1 with TRBJ2-7; a possible D gene is TRBD2 (6 bases). The CDR3 sequence is 14 residues long. The germline V and J ends were trimmed by 4 bases and 2 bases, with 12 bases remaining between them. Per germline, CDR1 SGHAT and CDR2 FQDESV (reference sequence). The CDR3 is CASSCGGTAYEQYF. DNA for the CDR3: TGTGCCAGCAGCTGTGGAGGGACGGCCTACGAGCAGTACTTC.

This rearrangement joins TRBV4-1 to TRBJ2-5, with D tentatively TRBD2 (6 bases). The length of the CDR3 is 13 residues. The V and J ends lost 4 bases and 4 bases respectively, with 10 bases between them. Germline V lookup: CDR1 MGHRA, CDR2 YSYEKL. The CDR3 is CASSLLGGETQYF. CDR3 in DNA: TGCGCCAGCAGCCTGCTGGGGGGAGAGACCCAGTACTTC.

This chain uses TRBV5-4 with TRBJ2-3, with a possible D match to TRBD2 (6 bases). CDR1 is SGHNT and CDR2 is YYREEE in the germline V gene (reference sequence). The CDR3 extends over 14 amino acids. V lost 4 bases and J 5 bases, leaving 14 bases between the germline ends. The CDR3 DNA is TGTGCCAGCAGCCCCGCAGAGGGAGGAGATACGCAGTATTTT. Translated: CASSPAEGGDTQYF.

This sequence joins TRBV5-1 and TRBJ1-3, with D unclear. The CDR3 has 14 amino acids. The germline V and J ends were trimmed by 4 bases and 3 bases, with 11 bases remaining between them. From germline, CDR1 is SGHRS and CDR2 YFSETQ. The CDR3 loop reads CASSPGVYGNTIYF. In DNA, the CDR3 is TGCGCCAGCAGCCCCGGGGTCTATGGAAACACCATATATTTT.

Of note for this clone: At one end, the junction sequence differs from germline, possibly due to a read error. The rearrangement joins TRBV27 to TRBJ2-1; 14 nucleotides line up with TRBD2. CDR3 size: 18 residues. CDR1 MNHEY and CDR2 SMNVEV come from the germline V gene (reference sequence). CDR3 DNA sequence: TGTGCCAGCAGCACCCGACTAGCGGGGGGGGCCTCCCACAATGAGCAGTTCTTC. Residues: CASSTRLAGGASHNEQFF.

The rearrangement uses TRBV9 and TRBJ2-1, with 7 positions matching TRBD2. V shed 4 bases, J shed 6 bases, and the junction held 10 bases outside the gene matches. Germline assignment: CDR1 SGDLS and CDR2 YYNGEE. CDR3 length: 15 amino acids. The CDR3 DNA reads as TGTGCCAGCAGCCCGAAGGGACTAAGGCTCAATGAGCAGTTCTTC. Protein sequence: CASSPKGLRLNEQFF.

This chain joins TRBV19 and TRBJ1-3, with 7 bases matching TRBD1. V shed 8 bases, J shed 0 bases, and the junction held 4 bases outside the gene matches. The germline gives CDR1 LNHDA, CDR2 SQIVND (reference sequence). The CDR3 has 14 amino acids. CDR3 protein: CASATGSSGNTIYF. CDR3 in DNA: TGTGCCAGTGCGACAGGGTCCTCTGGAAACACCATATATTTT.

This clone is a singleton in its sample. This chain connects TRBV19 to TRBJ2-6, with 8 bases identical to TRBD2. The junction had 3 bases not matched to a gene; V was cut back by 6 bases and J by 2 bases. This CDR3 is built from 15 residues. Germline CDR1 LNHDA, CDR2 SQIVND (reference sequence). The CDR3 loop is CASSGGGPGANVLTF. The CDR3 nucleotides are TGTGCCAGTAGCGGCGGGGGGCCTGGGGCCAACGTCCTGACTTTC.

CDR3 coding DNA: TGTGCCAGCAGTGTCAACAGTGAGAATGAAAAACTGTTTTTT. This sequence encodes CASSVNSENEKLFF. The chain recombines TRBV25-1 with TRBJ1-4, with D uncertain. With 4 bases removed from V and 5 bases from J, the gap between germline ends came to 11 bases. This CDR3 has 14 amino acids. Germline CDR1 is MGHDK and CDR2 is SYGVNS.

This chain connects TRBV14 to TRBJ1-1; D may be TRBD1 (6 bases). The CDR3 consists of 16 residues. The V end lost 4 bases, the J end lost 5 bases, and 20 bases lay between the germline ends. CDR1 is SGHDN, CDR2 FVKESK, per germline. The CDR3 region is CASSPLGTQGSTEAFF. CDR3 bases: TGTGCCAGCAGCCCCCTCGGCACACAGGGCTCGACTGAAGCTTTCTTT. The complete variable domain, with remaining parts taken from reference TRBV14 and TRBJ1-1, reads EAGVTQFPSHSVIEKGQTVTLRCDPISGHDNLYWYRRVMGKEIKFLLHFVKESKQDESGMPNNRFLAERTGGTYSTLKVQPAELEDSGVYFCASSPLGTQGSTEAFFGQGTRLTVV.

The rearrangement joins TRBV5-1 to TRBJ2-3; D not resolved. The CDR3 covers 13 residues. Germline V lookup: CDR1 SGHRS, CDR2 YFSETQ. Trimming took off 2 bases at V and 6 bases at J, with 10 bases between the two ends. This CDR3 reads CASSFQAEDTQYF. The DNA of the CDR3 is TGCGCCAGCAGCTTCCAGGCCGAGGATACGCAGTATTTT.

The count of this clone is one. The V gene is TRBV10-1, the J gene TRBJ2-7; D remains unclear. Trimming cost V 0 bases and J 3 bases, with 9 bases left between them. The CDR3 sequence is 14 residues long. Germline V gives CDR1 WNHNN, CDR2 SYGVQD (reference sequence). The DNA for the CDR3 is TGCGCCAGCAGTGAGTCGGGCCTGGGCTACGAGCAGTACTTC. Residues: CASSESGLGYEQYF.